This T cell receptor beta chain was sequenced during a study of blood T cell repertoires in COVID-19. This table comes from immunoSEQ multiplex PCR, and its TCRdb copy is limited to in-frame clones, with some not included. This table holds 150,000 to 200,000 clones, approximately 80% found once. Germline V CDR1 and CDR2: WSHSY, SAAADI. Between the trimmed V and J ends, which lost 6 bases and 0 bases, there was a span of 9 bases. CDR3 length: 14 residues. Recovered participants had two consecutive negative NP/OP PCR tests, healthcare professional clearance, or symptom resolution. This sequence joins TRBV10-2 and TRBJ1-5; no firm D call. This TCR was sampled from a man in his forties who had recovered from COVID-19. The specimen was PBMCs or T cells enriched from blood (not recorded which). The CDR3 DNA sequence: TGCGCCAGCAGCAAGAGTTATAGCAATCAGCCCCAGCATTTT. Translating gives CASSKSYSNQPQHF.